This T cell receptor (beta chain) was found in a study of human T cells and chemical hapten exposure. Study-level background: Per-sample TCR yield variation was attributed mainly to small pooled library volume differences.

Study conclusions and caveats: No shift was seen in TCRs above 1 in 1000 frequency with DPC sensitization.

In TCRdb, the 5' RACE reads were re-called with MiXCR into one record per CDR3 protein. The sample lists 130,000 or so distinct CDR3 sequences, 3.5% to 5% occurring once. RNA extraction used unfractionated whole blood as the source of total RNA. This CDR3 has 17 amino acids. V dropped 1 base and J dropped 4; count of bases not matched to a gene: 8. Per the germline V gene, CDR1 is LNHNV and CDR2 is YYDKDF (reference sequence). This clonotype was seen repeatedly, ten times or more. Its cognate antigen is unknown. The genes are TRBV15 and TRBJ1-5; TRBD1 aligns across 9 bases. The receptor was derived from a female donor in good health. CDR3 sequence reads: CATSRVGTGRRNQPQHF. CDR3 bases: TGTGCCACCAGCAGAGTCGGGACAGGGAGGCGAAATCAGCCCCAGCATTTT.